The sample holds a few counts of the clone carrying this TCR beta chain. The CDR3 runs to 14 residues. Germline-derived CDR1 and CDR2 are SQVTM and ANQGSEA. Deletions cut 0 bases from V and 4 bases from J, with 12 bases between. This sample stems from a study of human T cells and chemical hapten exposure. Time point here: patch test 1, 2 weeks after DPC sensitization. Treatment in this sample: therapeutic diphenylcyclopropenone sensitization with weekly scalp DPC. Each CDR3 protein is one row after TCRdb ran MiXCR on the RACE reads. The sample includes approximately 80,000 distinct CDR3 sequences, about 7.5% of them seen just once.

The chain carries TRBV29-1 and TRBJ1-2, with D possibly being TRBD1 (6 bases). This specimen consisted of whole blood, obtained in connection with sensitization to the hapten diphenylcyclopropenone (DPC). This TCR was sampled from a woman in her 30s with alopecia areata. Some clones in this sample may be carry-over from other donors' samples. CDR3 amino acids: CSVEDMTGGYGYTF. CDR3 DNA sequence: TGCAGCGTTGAAGACATGACAGGAGGCTATGGCTACACCTTC. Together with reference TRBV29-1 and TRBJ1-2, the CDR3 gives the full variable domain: SAVISQKPSRDICQRGTSLTIQCQVDSQVTMMFWYRQQPGQSLTLIATANQGSEATYESGFVIDKFPISRPNLTFSTLTVSNMSPEDSSIYLCSVEDMTGGYGYTFGSGTRLTVV.